The 19 T cell receptor beta chains below were found in one sample sequenced in a study of T-cell reconstitution after alpha-beta-depleted transplantation in children. Unique molecular identifiers were incorporated into the prepared TCRbeta library. Each CDR3 protein is one row after TCRdb ran MiXCR on the PCR reads. The data hold about 540,000 distinct CDR3 sequences, with approximately 20% observed a single time. The specimen comprised PBMCs from the stem cell graft donor, sampled from the stem cell graft. These receptors were collected from a human donor who donated a stem cell graft to a child with acute lymphoblastic leukemia.

This clonotype was counted only a few times. The chain joins TRBV5-6 to TRBJ2-2; D gene ambiguous. This CDR3 comprises 13 residues. The V and J ends lost 2 bases and 5 bases respectively, with 7 bases between them. The germline gives CDR1 SGHDT, CDR2 YYEEEE. CDR3 sequence reads: CASSFVGTGELFF. For the CDR3, the DNA is TGTGCCAGCAGCTTTGTGGGGACCGGGGAGCTGTTTTTT. The variable domain in full, completed from reference TRBV5-6 and TRBJ2-2, reads DAGVTQSPTHLIKTRGQQVTLRCSPKSGHDTVSWYQQALGQGPQFIFQYYEEEERQRGNFPDRFSGHQFPNYSSELNVNALLLGDSALYLCASSFVGTGELFFGEGSRLTVL.

The chain is built from TRBV15 and TRBJ2-1, with D possibly being TRBD1 (6 bases). The CDR3 is 15 amino acids. Trimming stripped 3 bases from V and 7 bases from J, with 16 bases between. Germline assignment: CDR1 LNHNV and CDR2 YYDKDF (reference sequence). As DNA, the CDR3 is TGTGCCACCAGCAGCCGGACAGCACGGTGGAATGAGCAGTTCTTC. It codes for CATSSRTARWNEQFF.

The rearrangement links TRBV19 to TRBJ1-2; D possibly corresponds to TRBD1 (6 bases). The V and J ends lost 5 bases and 0 bases respectively, with 13 bases between them. This CDR3 is 15 amino acids long. The V gene's germline CDR1 is LNHDA and CDR2 SQIVND (reference sequence). CDR3: CASSSWDISNYGYTF. In DNA form, the CDR3 reads TGTGCCAGTAGTTCCTGGGACATTTCTAACTATGGCTACACCTTC.

The chain recombines TRBV7-1 with TRBJ2-5; the match to TRBD2 covers 8 bases. TRBV7-1 is classed as an ORF, of uncertain function. J lost 13 bases, V lost 6 bases, and 7 bases had no gene match. This CDR3 region has 11 residues. The CDR3 region is CASRRGTRTYF. CDR3 coding DNA: TGTGCCAGCAGACGGGGGACTAGGACGTACTTC.

The CDR3 spells CASSEWVTRGLRGTGELFF. The CDR3 DNA sequence: TGTGCCAGCAGTGAATGGGTCACTAGGGGGCTTCGTGGCACCGGGGAGCTGTTTTTT. The chain is built from TRBV6-4 and TRBJ2-2; TRBD1 aligns across 7 bases. Per germline, CDR1 MRHNA and CDR2 SNTAGT. The CDR3 loop spans 19 amino acids. After removal of 3 bases from V and 4 bases from J, the junction contained 17 bases not matched to a gene.

This clonotype was observed a few times. V usage is TRBV5-1 and J usage is TRBJ2-1; TRBD1 matches at 9 bases. Germline assignment: CDR1 SGHRS and CDR2 YFSETQ. J gave up 1 base and V 1 base, and 6 bases lay outside the gene matches. The CDR3 extends over 17 amino acids. CDR3 amino acids: CASSLLPGQGSYNEQFF. CDR3 bases: TGCGCCAGCAGCTTGCTCCCGGGACAGGGTTCCTACAATGAGCAGTTCTTC.

This chain uses TRBV25-1 with TRBJ2-1, with D uncertain. Trimming took off 2 bases at V and 6 bases at J, with 17 bases between the two ends. Germline values: CDR1 MGHDK, CDR2 SYGVNS. The CDR3 runs to 16 residues. CDR3 coding DNA: TGTGCCAGCAGTGAAAGGACGGCTAGACTTATCAATGAGCAGTTCTTC. Amino acid sequence: CASSERTARLINEQFF.

Written as DNA, the CDR3 is TGCGCCAGCAGCGGATGGGACAGCTTAAACACTGAAGCTTTCTTT. It is translated as CASSGWDSLNTEAFF. The chain has TRBV5-1 and TRBJ1-1; 7 bases match TRBD1. J was trimmed by 2 bases and V by 4 bases; bases with no gene match: 8. Germline-derived CDR1 and CDR2 are SGHRS and YFSETQ. This CDR3 contains 15 residues.

This clonotype was seen just once. The CDR3 coding sequence is TGTGCCAGCAGCGCAGCCGGGACACACAATCAGCCCCAGCATTTT. This encodes CASSAAGTHNQPQHF. The genes are TRBV5-6 and TRBJ1-5; weak D call: TRBD1 (6 bases). CDR1 and CDR2 from the germline V gene are SGHDT and YYEEEE. The CDR3 consists of 15 residues. Trimming took 4 bases from V and 3 from J, leaving 14 bases between them.

The genes are TRBV5-4 and TRBJ2-2, with D possibly matching TRBD1 (6 bases). Germline V gives CDR1 SGHNT, CDR2 YYREEE (reference sequence). V was cut by 1 base and J by 1 base, with 8 bases left in between. The CDR3 runs 15 residues. The CDR3: CASSLIQGNTGELFF. DNA for the CDR3: TGTGCCAGCAGCTTGATACAGGGGAACACCGGGGAGCTGTTTTTT.

This clonotype was observed a handful of times. The V and J genes are TRBV7-9 and TRBJ2-7; TRBD1 agrees at 9 bases. The germline CDR1 and CDR2 sequences are SEHNR and FQNEAQ (reference sequence). V gave up 1 base and J gave up 2 bases; unmatched junction bases: 9. This CDR3 comprises 17 residues. The CDR3 protein is CASSLGLGQGIPYEQYF. CDR3 DNA: TGTGCCAGCAGCTTAGGTTTAGGACAGGGGATTCCCTACGAGCAGTACTTC.

This clonotype turned up a few times. The J gene is TRBJ2-7, the V gene TRBV18; weak D call: TRBD1 (6 bases). This CDR3 is 14 amino acids long. Germline CDR1 is KGHSH and CDR2 is LQKENI. Between the trimmed V and J ends, which lost 3 bases and 2 bases, there was a span of 11 bases. The CDR3: CASSPVTGPYEQYF. DNA of the CDR3: TGTGCCAGCTCACCGGTAACAGGGCCCTACGAGCAGTACTTC.

The chain employs TRBV5-6 and TRBJ2-7, with D possibly being TRBD2 (5 bases). This CDR3 has 13 amino acids. The V gene's germline CDR1 is SGHDT and CDR2 YYEEEE. V shed 0 bases and J shed 7 bases, with 11 bases lying between them. Written as DNA, the CDR3 is TGTGCCAGCAGCTTGGTTGTAGCGTTGGAGCAGTACTTC. Its translation: CASSLVVALEQYF.

This rearrangement joins TRBV4-1 to TRBJ2-2; D is ambiguous. The CDR3 runs 12 residues. Germline CDR1 is MGHRA and CDR2 is YSYEKL. V was pared by 8 bases and J by 7 bases, with 11 bases between. The CDR3, as DNA: TGCGCCAGCGAATCAGGTAGCGGGGAGCTGTTTTTT. Translation gives CASESGSGELFF.

This rearrangement joins TRBV6-1 to TRBJ2-2; D could derive from TRBD1 or TRBD2 (6 bases each). Looked up from germline, CDR1 is MNHNS and CDR2 is SASEGT. The V end lost 6 bases, the J end lost 4 bases, and 21 bases lay between the germline ends. The CDR3 is made up of 17 amino acids. The CDR3 nucleotides are TGTGCCAGCAGCGAGAAGGGGGGTTGGGGGTCCACCGGGGAGCTGTTTTTT. Its protein is CASSEKGGWGSTGELFF.

The rearrangement links TRBV5-4 to TRBJ2-1; possibly TRBD1 for D (6 bases). The V end was cut by 4 bases, the J end by 7 bases, with 21 bases between. Germline V gene sequence: CDR1 SGHNT, CDR2 YYREEE (reference sequence). The CDR3 totals 16 residues. CDR3 region: CASSRTATPGVNEQFF. The CDR3 coding sequence is TGTGCCAGCAGCCGGACAGCTACCCCAGGAGTAAATGAGCAGTTCTTC.

The V gene is TRBV28, the J gene TRBJ2-7; D is perhaps TRBD1 (6 bases). This CDR3 region has 13 residues. Trimming took off 5 bases at V and 3 bases at J, with 11 bases between the two ends. CDR1 and CDR2 from the germline V gene are MDHEN and SYDVKM. The CDR3 here is CASSQGLHYEQYF. The DNA of the CDR3 is TGTGCCAGCAGTCAGGGGCTCCACTACGAGCAGTACTTC.

The V and J genes are TRBV5-1 and TRBJ2-1; tentative D call: TRBD2 (6 bases). The V gene lost 2 bases and the J gene lost 6 bases, with 15 bases spanning the gap. CDR3 length equals 15 residues. Germline assignment: CDR1 SGHRS and CDR2 YFSETQ. In DNA, the CDR3 is TGCGCCAGCAGCTTTACGGCACGGGAGCCCAATGAGCAGTTCTTC. Its protein product is CASSFTAREPNEQFF.

This clonotype was seen a few times. The chain carries TRBV18 and TRBJ2-7; 8 bases line up with TRBD2. The CDR3 extends over 15 amino acids. V gave up 3 bases and J gave up 2 bases; unmatched junction bases: 6. CDR1 and CDR2 from the germline V gene are KGHSH and LQKENI. The CDR3: CASSPRGEAAYEQYF. The CDR3 nucleotides are TGTGCCAGCTCACCGCGGGGGGAGGCGGCCTACGAGCAGTACTTC.